These 5 T cell receptor beta chains were sequenced from one sample in a study of cytomegalovirus exposure and HLA in healthy donors. Use of 60 Vbeta and 13 Jbeta primers characterized the PCR. The table came from immunoSEQ multiplex PCR; TCRdb's copy has only in-frame clones and leaves some out. The top ten clones hold about 6.5% of a sample with tens of thousands of clones, about 80% of them seen once. The sequenced sample was PBMCs. The receptor set was obtained from a man aged 50 to 60 in good health and CMV-seronegative.

The V call is TRBV6-5, the J call TRBJ1-6, with 9 bases identical to TRBD1. J lost 9 bases, V lost 6 bases, and 6 bases had no gene match. Germline V gene data show CDR1 as MNHEY and CDR2 as SVGAGI. CDR3 length equals 14 residues. The CDR3 nucleotides read TGTGCCAGCAGACCACCGGGACAGGGTTCACCCCTCCACTTT. Its protein is CASRPPGQGSPLHF.

This clone was counted only a few times. The chain uses TRBV6-5 and TRBJ1-1; D gene unclear. CDR3 length equals 11 residues. The germline V gene encodes CDR1 MNHEY and CDR2 SVGAGI. Trimming left V 6 bases short and J 8 bases short, with 10 bases between. CDR3 coding DNA: TGTGCCAGCAGAACAGAGAGAGAAGCTTTCTTT. It encodes CASRTEREAFF.

This chain uses TRBV4-3 with TRBJ2-1; 9 nucleotides agree with TRBD2. Trimming removed 5 bases from V and 3 bases from J; junction bases left unmatched: 5. Germline loops: CDR1 LGHNA, CDR2 YSLEER. This CDR3 has 15 residues. CDR3 sequence: CASSTKTSGYNEQFF. The CDR3 DNA sequence: TGCGCCAGCAGCACAAAGACTAGCGGCTACAATGAGCAGTTCTTC.

The V and J genes are TRBV6-5 and TRBJ1-2; no clear D. The V gene's germline CDR1 is MNHEY and CDR2 SVGAGI. CDR3 length: 12 residues. V lost 6 bases and J 7 bases, leaving 12 bases between the germline ends. The CDR3 DNA reads as TGTGCCAGCAGCTCCCCGGGGTCTGGCTACACCTTC. Translated, it gives CASSSPGSGYTF.

This sequence joins TRBV30 and TRBJ1-2; 8 nucleotides align to TRBD1. CDR1 and CDR2 (germline): GTSNPN, SVGIG (reference sequence). V shed 3 bases, J shed 7 bases, and the junction held 13 bases outside the gene matches. CDR3 length equals 15 residues. This chain's CDR3 is CAWSQDRGPSGGYTF. The DNA of the CDR3 is TGTGCCTGGAGCCAAGACAGGGGCCCCAGTGGTGGCTACACCTTC.